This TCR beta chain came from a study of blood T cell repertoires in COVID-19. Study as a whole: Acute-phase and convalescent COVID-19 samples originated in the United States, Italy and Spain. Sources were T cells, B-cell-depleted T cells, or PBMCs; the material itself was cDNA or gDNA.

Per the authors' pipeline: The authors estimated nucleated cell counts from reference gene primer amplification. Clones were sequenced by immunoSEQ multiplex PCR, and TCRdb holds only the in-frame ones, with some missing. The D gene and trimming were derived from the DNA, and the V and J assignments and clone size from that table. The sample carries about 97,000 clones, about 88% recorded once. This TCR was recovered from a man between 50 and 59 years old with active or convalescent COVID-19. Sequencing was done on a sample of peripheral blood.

The CDR3 sequence is CASSFRTSGGLTDTQYF. CDR3 DNA: TGTGCCAGCAGCTTCCGGACTAGCGGGGGGTTGACAGATACGCAGTATTTT. The rearrangement uses TRBV7-2 and TRBJ2-3; 14 positions agree with TRBD2. V shed 3 bases, J shed 3 bases, and the junction held 5 bases outside the gene matches. Looked up from germline, CDR1 is SGHTA and CDR2 is FQGNSA. The CDR3 is made up of 17 amino acids.